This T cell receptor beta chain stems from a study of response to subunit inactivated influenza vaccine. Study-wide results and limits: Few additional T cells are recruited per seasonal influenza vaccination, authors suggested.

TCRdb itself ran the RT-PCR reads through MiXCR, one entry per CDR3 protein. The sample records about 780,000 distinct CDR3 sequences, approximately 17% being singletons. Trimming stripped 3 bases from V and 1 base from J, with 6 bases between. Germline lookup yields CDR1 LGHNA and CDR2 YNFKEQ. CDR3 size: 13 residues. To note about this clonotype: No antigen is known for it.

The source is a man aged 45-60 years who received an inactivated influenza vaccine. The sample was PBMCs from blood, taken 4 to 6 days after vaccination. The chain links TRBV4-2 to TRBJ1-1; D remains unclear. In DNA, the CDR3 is TGTGCCAGCAGCCATAGCACGAACACTGAAGCTTTCTTT. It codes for CASSHSTNTEAFF.